This T cell receptor (beta chain) was identified during a study of blood T cell repertoires in COVID-19. Profiling relied on immunoSEQ multiplex PCR, and the TCRdb table lists in-frame clones only, not all of them. The sample carries 300,000 to 400,000 clones, less than 85% recorded once. The germline V gene has CDR1 GTSNPN and CDR2 SVGIG (reference sequence). CDR3 length equals 14 residues. Unmatched junction bases numbered 10, after V lost 3 bases and J lost 8 bases. Sequencing input: PBMCs or T cells enriched from blood (not recorded which). This chain uses TRBV30 with TRBJ1-2; 9 nucleotides align to TRBD1. The sequence was obtained from a woman between 25 and 40 years old who had been exposed to COVID-19. This CDR3 reads CAWSRQTGGRGYTF. DNA of the CDR3: TGTGCCTGGAGCCGACAGACAGGGGGAAGGGGCTACACCTTC.